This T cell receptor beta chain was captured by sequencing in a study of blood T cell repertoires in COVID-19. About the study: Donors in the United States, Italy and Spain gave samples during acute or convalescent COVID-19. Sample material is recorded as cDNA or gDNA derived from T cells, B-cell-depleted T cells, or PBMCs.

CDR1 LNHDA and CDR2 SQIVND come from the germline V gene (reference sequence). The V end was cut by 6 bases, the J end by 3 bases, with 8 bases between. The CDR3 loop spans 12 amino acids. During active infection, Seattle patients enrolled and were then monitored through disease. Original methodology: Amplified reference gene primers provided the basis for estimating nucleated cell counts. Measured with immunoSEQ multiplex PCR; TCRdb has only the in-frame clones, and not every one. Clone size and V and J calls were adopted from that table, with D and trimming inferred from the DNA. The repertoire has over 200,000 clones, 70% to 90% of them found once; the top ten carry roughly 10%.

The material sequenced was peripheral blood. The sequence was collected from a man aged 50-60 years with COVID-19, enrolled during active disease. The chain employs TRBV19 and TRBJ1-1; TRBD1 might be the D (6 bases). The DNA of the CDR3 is TGTGCCAGTAGCTACAGGGACACTGAAGCTTTCTTT. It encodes CASSYRDTEAFF.